The rows below give T cell receptor beta chains drawn from one sample of a study of CD8 T cells in ankylosing spondylitis. TCRdb recomputed calls from the 5' RACE reads with MiXCR, one row per CDR3 protein. Altogether 350,000 or so distinct CDR3 sequences are present, about 14% being singletons, with the ten largest covering roughly 1.1%. Material: blood, either unsorted or a sorted T cell fraction (not recorded which). All receptors come from a male donor with ankylosing spondylitis or in good health (not recorded which). CDR3s include the opening cysteine and the closing phenylalanine or tryptophan. The D gene is left open where the match is weak. Not every row has a clone size; where given, it reads once, few, many or a size class.

J gene,V gene,D gene,CDR3 length,clone size,CDR3 DNA,CDR3 protein
TRBJ1-2,TRBV20-1,-,13,few,TGCAGTGCCCCGATACCTACAGCGAATGGCTACACCTTC,CSAPIPTANGYTF
TRBJ2-5,TRBV20-1,-,10,few,TGCAGTGCTAAGTTACAGACCCAGTACTTC,CSAKLQTQYF
TRBJ2-1,TRBV20-1,-,16,-,TGCAGTGCTATGAGTAGGGACGTAGCAGGTTACAATGAGCAGTTCTTC,CSAMSRDVAGYNEQFF
TRBJ1-1,TRBV27,TRBD1,15,few,TGTGCCAGCAGTTTCCAAAAGGGACAGGGAACTGAAGCTTTCTTT,CASSFQKGQGTEAFF
TRBJ2-5,TRBV20-1,-,16,-,TGCAGTGCTAGAGAGGCCAGGGTGGGGGCCCGGGAGACCCAGTACTTC,CSAREARVGARETQYF
TRBJ1-5,TRBV20-1,-,15,few,TGCAGTGCTCAGGCCCAGAGTTATAGCAATCAGCCCCAGCATTTT,CSAQAQSYSNQPQHF
TRBJ2-4,TRBV7-2,TRBD1,15,few,TGTGCCAGCAGCTTTGGGACAGGCGGTACCAACATTCAGTACTTC,CASSFGTGGTNIQYF
TRBJ2-7,TRBV6-6,TRBD2,13,-,TGTGCCAGCAGAGGGAGGGGAACCTACGAGCAGTACTTC,CASRGRGTYEQYF
TRBJ2-1,TRBV4-1,TRBD2,15,few,TGCGCCAGCAGCCAATCAAGCGGGAGGGCCGATGAGCAGTTCTTC,CASSQSSGRADEQFF
TRBJ2-3,TRBV29-1,-,12,many,TGCAGCGTTGATGCGGACACAGATACGCAGTATTTT,CSVDADTDTQYF
TRBJ1-5,TRBV2,-,15,few,TGTGCCAGCAGTGATGGGGGGGCAGGCAATCAGCCCCAGCATTTT,CASSDGGAGNQPQHF
TRBJ1-1,TRBV5-1,TRBD1,15,many,TGCGCCAGCAGCCCCGGGGACAGGGGGCTAACTGAAGCTTTCTTT,CASSPGDRGLTEAFF
TRBJ2-7,TRBV15,-,16,-,TGTGCCACCAGCAGCTCCCGCTGGACAGCCGAGGAGGAGCAGTACTTC,CATSSSRWTAEEEQYF
TRBJ1-2,TRBV29-1,-,13,-,TGCAGCGTTGGAGGGGCAATTAACTATGGCTACACCTTC,CSVGGAINYGYTF
TRBJ2-5,TRBV6-1,-,14,few,TGTGCCACCGCCCGGCCGGGGGGCCTAGAGACCCAGTACTTC,CATARPGGLETQYF
TRBJ2-7,TRBV11-2,TRBD1,13,-,TGTGCCAGCAGCCAACAGGGGACCTACGAGCAGTACTTC,CASSQQGTYEQYF
TRBJ2-1,TRBV6-1,-,15,-,TGTGCCAGCGGCCGGACTGGGAGTCTTAACAATGAGCAGTTCTTC,CASGRTGSLNNEQFF
TRBJ2-1,TRBV7-6,TRBD2,16,many,TGTGCCAGCAGCTATTCATGGCGGGAGGAAGGGGATGAGCAGTTCTTC,CASSYSWREEGDEQFF
TRBJ2-5,TRBV2,TRBD1,15,few,TGTGCCAGCAGTGAAGAGGGCAGGGGGTCGGAGACCCAGTACTTC,CASSEEGRGSETQYF
TRBJ2-1,TRBV6-1,-,16,-,TGTGCCAGCAGTGGCCAGCGGAGCAGCTCCTACAATGAGCAGTTCTTC,CASSGQRSSSYNEQFF
TRBJ1-2,TRBV3-1,-,13,few,TGTGCCAGCAGCCAACTAAGTACCTATGGCTACACCTTC,CASSQLSTYGYTF
TRBJ1-5,TRBV4-1,-,16,-,TGCGCCAGCAGCCAGCAGGGATTCCTGACTAATCAGCCCCAGCATTTT,CASSQQGFLTNQPQHF